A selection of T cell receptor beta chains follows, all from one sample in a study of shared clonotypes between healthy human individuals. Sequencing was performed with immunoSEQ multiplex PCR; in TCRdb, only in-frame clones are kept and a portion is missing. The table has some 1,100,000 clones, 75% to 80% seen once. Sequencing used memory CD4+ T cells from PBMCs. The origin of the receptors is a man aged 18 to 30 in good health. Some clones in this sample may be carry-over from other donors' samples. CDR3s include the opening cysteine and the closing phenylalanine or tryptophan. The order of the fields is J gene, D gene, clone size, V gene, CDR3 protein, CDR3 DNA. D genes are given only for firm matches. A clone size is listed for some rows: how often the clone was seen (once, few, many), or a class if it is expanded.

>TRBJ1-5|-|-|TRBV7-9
CASSLTGPGGQPQHF
TGTGCCAGCAGCTTAACAGGTCCAGGCGGTCAGCCCCAGCATTTT
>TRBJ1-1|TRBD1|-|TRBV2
CASSERAQTGGRTEAFF
TGTGCCAGCAGTGAGAGGGCCCAGACAGGGGGCCGCACTGAAGCTTTCTTT
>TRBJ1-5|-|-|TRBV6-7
CASRLRGGTYQNQPQHF
TGTGCCAGCAGGTTACGGGGGGGGACTTACCAAAATCAGCCCCAGCATTTT
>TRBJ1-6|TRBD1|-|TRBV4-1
CASSETGVNSPLHF
TGCGCCAGCAGCGAGACAGGGGTTAATTCACCCCTCCACTTT
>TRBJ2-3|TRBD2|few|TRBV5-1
CASSLGVAGGDTQYF
TGCGCCAGCAGCTTGGGGGTAGCGGGAGGAGATACGCAGTATTTT
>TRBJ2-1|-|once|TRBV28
CASSPLTAWGYNEQFF
TGTGCCAGCAGTCCGCTAACAGCCTGGGGCTACAATGAGCAGTTCTTC
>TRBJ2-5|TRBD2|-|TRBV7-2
CASSPRTSGRRETQYF
TGTGCCAGCAGCCCTCGGACTAGCGGGAGACGGGAGACCCAGTACTTC
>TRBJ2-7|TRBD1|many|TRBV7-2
CASSDPGQGSSYEQYF
TGTGCCAGCAGCGACCCGGGACAGGGGAGCTCCTACGAGCAGTACTTC
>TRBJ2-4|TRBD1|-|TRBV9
CASSVVDRGGKNIQYF
TGTGCCAGCAGCGTAGTGGACAGGGGAGGTAAAAACATTCAGTACTTC
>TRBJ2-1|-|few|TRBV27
CASSLNSGMFNEQFF
TGTGCCAGCAGTTTGAACAGCGGTATGTTCAATGAGCAGTTCTTC
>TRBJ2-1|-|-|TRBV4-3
CASSLRSGLKQFF
TGCGCCAGCAGCCTAAGGTCAGGACTTAAACAGTTCTTC
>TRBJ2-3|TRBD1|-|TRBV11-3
CASSLGQGVADTQYF
TGTGCCAGCAGCTTAGGGCAGGGGGTAGCAGATACGCAGTATTTT
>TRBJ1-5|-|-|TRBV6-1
CASSEARNQPQHF
TGTGCCAGCAGTGAGGCCCGCAATCAGCCCCAGCATTTT
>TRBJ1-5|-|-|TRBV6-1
CASRGTWVLNQPQHF
TGTGCCAGCAGGGGGACGTGGGTGTTGAATCAGCCCCAGCATTTT
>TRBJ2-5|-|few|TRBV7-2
CASRLSTGDETQYF
TGTGCCAGCAGACTCTCCACAGGCGACGAGACCCAGTACTTC